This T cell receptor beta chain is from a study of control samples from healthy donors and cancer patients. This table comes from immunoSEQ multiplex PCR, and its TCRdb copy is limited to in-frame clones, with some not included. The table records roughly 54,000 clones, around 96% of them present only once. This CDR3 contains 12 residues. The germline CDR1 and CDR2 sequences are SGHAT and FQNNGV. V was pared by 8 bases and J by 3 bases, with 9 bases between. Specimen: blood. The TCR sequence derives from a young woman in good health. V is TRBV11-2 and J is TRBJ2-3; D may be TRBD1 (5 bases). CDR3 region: CASYGQTDTQYF. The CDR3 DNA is TGTGCCAGCTATGGACAAACAGATACGCAGTATTTT.